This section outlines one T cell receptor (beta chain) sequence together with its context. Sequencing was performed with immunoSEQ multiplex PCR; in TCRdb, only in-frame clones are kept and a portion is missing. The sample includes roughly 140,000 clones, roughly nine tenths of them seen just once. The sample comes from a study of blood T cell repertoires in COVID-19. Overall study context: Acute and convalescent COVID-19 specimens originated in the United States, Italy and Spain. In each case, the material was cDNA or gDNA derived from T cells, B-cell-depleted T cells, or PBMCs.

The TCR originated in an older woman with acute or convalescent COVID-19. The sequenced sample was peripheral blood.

CDR3 loop: CASSPRTGNTIYEQYV. For the CDR3, the DNA is TGTGCCAGCTCACCGAGGACTGGAAACACAATCTACGAGCAGTACGTC. J is TRBJ2-7 and V is TRBV18; D may be TRBD2 (5 bases). V shed 3 bases and J shed 3 bases, with 18 bases lying between them. The CDR3 contains 16 residues. Germline loops: CDR1 KGHSH, CDR2 LQKENI.